The 19 T cell receptor beta chains below were found in one sample sequenced in a study of cytomegalovirus exposure and HLA in healthy donors. Amplification used 60 Vbeta primers and 13 Jbeta primers. Method: immunoSEQ multiplex PCR; TCRdb's copy keeps in-frame clones and lacks some. The top ten hold 1.5% to 2% of the sample, which has 110,000 to 150,000 clones, roughly 9.8% seen once. The sample taken for sequencing was PBMCs. The receptors shown here come from a man over 45 in good health and CMV-seronegative.

The chain joins TRBV6-4 to TRBJ2-7, with D hard to call. The germline V gene has CDR1 MRHNA and CDR2 SNTAGT. V was pared by 4 bases and J by 5 bases, with 6 bases between. The CDR3 covers 11 residues. CDR3 residues: CASSAGHEQYF. The CDR3 DNA sequence: TGTGCCAGCAGTGCAGGCCACGAGCAGTACTTC.

The chain joins TRBV5-6 to TRBJ2-3; 14 bases agree with TRBD2. V lost 4 bases to trimming and J lost 4 bases; unmatched junction nucleotides: 8. Germline V gene lookup returns CDR1 SGHDT and CDR2 YYEEEE. The CDR3 length is 17 residues. CDR3 residues: CASSTTSGGASADTQYF. The CDR3 DNA sequence: TGTGCCAGCAGCACGACTAGCGGGGGGGCCAGTGCAGATACGCAGTATTTT.

The rearrangement uses TRBV19 and TRBJ1-2; D ambiguous. The V gene's germline CDR1 is LNHDA and CDR2 SQIVND (reference sequence). V lost 5 bases, J lost 2 bases, and 18 bases lay in between. This CDR3 spans 16 amino acids. CDR3 sequence reads: CASSSGDGGRNYGYTF. DNA of the CDR3: TGTGCCAGTAGTTCTGGTGACGGCGGCAGAAACTATGGCTACACCTTC.

This clone was counted between two and nine times. Other DNA sequences from this sample encode an identical CDR3 as well. V gene TRBV20-1 combines with J gene TRBJ2-7; the D is unclear. Trimming shortened V by 1 base and J by 4 bases, and 5 bases separated the two germline ends. CDR3 length: 11 amino acids. Germline V gene data show CDR1 as DFQATT and CDR2 as SNEGSKA (reference sequence). For the CDR3, the DNA is TGCAGTGCTAGAGTCTCTTACGAGCAGTACTTC. It specifies CSARVSYEQYF.

The V call is TRBV7-2, the J call TRBJ1-1, with D tentatively TRBD1 (5 bases). Between the trimmed V and J ends, which lost 2 bases and 3 bases, there was a span of 16 bases. The CDR3 runs to 16 residues. The germline gives CDR1 SGHTA, CDR2 FQGNSA. CDR3 loop: CASSLSGGLAYTEAFF. The CDR3 nucleotides are TGTGCCAGCAGCTTAAGCGGGGGACTAGCCTACACTGAAGCTTTCTTT.

This clone has a handful of counts. The chain combines TRBV10-1 with TRBJ2-5; 10 bases agree with TRBD1. The CDR3 spans 15 residues. With V trimmed by 7 bases and J by 1 base, 6 bases remained unmatched. CDR1 WNHNN and CDR2 SYGVQD come from the germline V gene (reference sequence). CDR3 amino acids: CASNRTGGVQETQYF. DNA for the CDR3: TGCGCCAGCAACCGGACAGGGGGGGTCCAAGAGACCCAGTACTTC.

The chain joins TRBV9 to TRBJ2-3; D might be TRBD1 (6 bases). Germline V CDR1 and CDR2: SGDLS, YYNGEE. The CDR3 consists of 15 residues. V lost 4 bases and J 3 bases, leaving 15 bases between the germline ends. CDR3 region: CASSPQGPLTDTQYF. The CDR3 nucleotides read TGTGCCAGCAGCCCTCAGGGGCCGCTTACAGATACGCAGTATTTT.

This clone occurred a few times. Since the CDR3 does not end with the conserved phenylalanine or tryptophan, this likely comes from a read error. The J gene is TRBJ1-1, the V gene TRBV30, with D tentatively TRBD1 (6 bases). The length of the CDR3 is 15 residues. The germline V gene has CDR1 GTSNPN and CDR2 SVGIG (reference sequence). Trimming removed 5 bases at V and 5 bases at J, with 21 bases between. The CDR3 reads CAWLGWNTGKTEAFL. The CDR3 DNA is TGTGCCTGGTTGGGTTGGAATACAGGGAAAACTGAAGCTTTCTTG.

The chain carries TRBV5-8 and TRBJ2-5, with TRBD1 identical over 9 bases. The CDR3 spans 18 residues. Germline V gene sequence: CDR1 SGHTS, CDR2 YDEGEE. The trim removed 1 base at V and 2 bases at J, leaving 12 bases unmatched. The CDR3 coding sequence is TGTGCCAGCAGCTTGCACAGGGACAGGGCCCGAACTCAAGAGACCCAGTACTTC. Encoded protein: CASSLHRDRARTQETQYF.

This chain links TRBV11-2 with TRBJ2-3; 13 nucleotides match TRBD2. After removal of 5 bases from V and 3 bases from J, the junction contained 5 bases not matched to a gene. CDR3 length: 16 amino acids. The germline V gene has CDR1 SGHAT and CDR2 FQNNGV. In nucleotides, the CDR3 is TGTGCCAGCAGCGGGCGGACTAGCGGGGGAACAGATACGCAGTATTTT. Protein: CASSGRTSGGTDTQYF.

This clone has just a few counts. The chain joins TRBV28 to TRBJ1-5, with 7 bases lining up with TRBD1. The CDR3 is 15 amino acids. J lost 2 bases, V lost 6 bases, and 7 bases had no gene match. The germline CDR1 and CDR2 sequences are MDHEN and SYDVKM. The CDR3 loop is CASSVGTGGNQPQHF. The CDR3 region has the DNA TGTGCCAGCAGCGTAGGTACAGGGGGCAATCAGCCCCAGCATTTT.

This clone was seen a few times. The rearrangement links TRBV20-1 to TRBJ1-5, with a weak D call TRBD1 (5 bases). The CDR3 consists of 11 residues. V gave up 3 bases and J gave up 7 bases, with 7 bases separating them. The germline CDR1 and CDR2 sequences are DFQATT and SNEGSKA (reference sequence). CDR3 sequence reads: CSASGGQPQHF. CDR3 nucleotide sequence: TGCAGTGCTAGCGGGGGGCAGCCCCAGCATTTT.

The chain couples TRBV5-1 to TRBJ1-1; no clear D. Trimming removed 1 base at V and 2 bases at J, with 3 bases between. The length of the CDR3 is 12 residues. CDR1 is SGHRS, CDR2 YFSETQ, per germline. The CDR3 DNA reads TGCGCCAGCAGCTTGATAAACACTGAAGCTTTCTTT. Translating gives CASSLINTEAFF.

The genes are TRBV11-2 and TRBJ2-7; 11 nucleotides line up with TRBD1. The germline gives CDR1 SGHAT, CDR2 FQNNGV. V was clipped by 5 bases and J by 0 bases; unmatched bases: 6. The CDR3 consists of 16 residues. CDR3 in DNA: TGTGCCAGCAGCGCCGGACAGGGGGCCAACTCCTACGAGCAGTACTTC. Translating gives CASSAGQGANSYEQYF.

The V and J genes are TRBV5-1 and TRBJ1-2; a weak D match, TRBD1 (5 bases). The CDR3 loop spans 14 amino acids. V lost 2 bases to trimming and J lost 6 bases, with 14 bases between them. Germline V gene data show CDR1 as SGHRS and CDR2 as YFSETQ. CDR3 in DNA: TGCGCCAGCAGCTTTGAACACGGGACTAATGGCTACACCTTC. This encodes CASSFEHGTNGYTF.

This clone was counted between two and nine times. The chain recombines TRBV29-1 with TRBJ1-1, with 9 positions matching TRBD1. V trimming: 8 bases; J trimming: 1 base; junction bases outside the gene matches: 5. Per germline, CDR1 SQVTM and CDR2 ANQGSEA. The CDR3 is 13 amino acids. CDR3 sequence (DNA): TGCAGCATAACAGGGGGCGGGAACACTGAAGCTTTCTTT. This translates into CSITGGGNTEAFF.

Only a few counts were recorded for this clone. The chain combines TRBV27 with TRBJ2-7; TRBD2 matches 9 bases. This CDR3 is built from 13 residues. Germline CDR1 reads MNHEY; CDR2 reads SMNVEV (reference sequence). The V and J ends lost 7 bases and 3 bases, in that order; junction bases with no gene match: 4. The CDR3 DNA is TGTGCCAGCACAGGGACTAGCAACTACGAGCAGTACTTC. This sequence encodes CASTGTSNYEQYF.

In this sample, this clone turned up a few times. This rearrangement joins TRBV28 to TRBJ1-6; 7 bases map to TRBD1. The CDR3 extends over 18 amino acids. Germline V gene sequence: CDR1 MDHEN, CDR2 SYDVKM. J gave up 9 bases and V 3 bases, and 17 bases lay outside the gene matches. CDR3 amino acids: CASSFLTLGRGLGSPLHF. CDR3 sequence (DNA): TGTGCCAGCAGTTTCCTCACCCTGGGCAGGGGGTTGGGTTCACCCCTCCACTTT. Drawing the rest from reference TRBV28 and TRBJ1-6, the complete variable domain is DVKVTQSSRYLVKRTGEKVFLECVQDMDHENMFWYRQDPGLGLRLIYFSYDVKMKEKGDIPEGYSVSREKKERFSLILESASTNQTSMYLCASSFLTLGRGLGSPLHFGNGTRLTVT.

The chain recombines TRBV7-8 with TRBJ1-2; 7 bases agree with TRBD1. This CDR3 is 13 amino acids long. CDR1 is SGHVS and CDR2 is FQNEAQ in the germline V gene. Germline trimming cut 1 base from V and 7 bases from J; bases unmatched to any gene: 3. CDR3 in amino acids: CASSLVGGGGYTF. The CDR3 nucleotides read TGTGCCAGCAGCTTAGTAGGGGGCGGTGGCTACACCTTC. The whole variable domain, filled in from reference TRBV7-8 and TRBJ1-2, reads GAGVSQSPRYKVAKRGQDVALRCDPISGHVSLFWYQQALGQGPEFLTYFQNEAQLDKSGLPSDRFFAERPEGSVSTLKIQRTQQEDSAVYLCASSLVGGGGYTFGSGTRLTVV.